Below are 27 T cell receptor beta chains sequenced from a single sample in a study of siplizumab effects on memory and regulatory T cells. Measured with immunoSEQ multiplex PCR; TCRdb has only the in-frame clones, and not every one. The sample consists of around 120,000 clones, less than 95% of them appearing once. Material for sequencing was non-Treg CD4+ T cells sorted from blood. The receptors originated from a human donor in good health.

The chain employs TRBV10-1 and TRBJ1-2, with 8 bases fitting TRBD1. Germline CDR1 reads WNHNN; CDR2 reads SYGVQD (reference sequence). CDR3 length: 13 amino acids. Losses at the gene ends were 5 bases for V and 4 bases for J; bases not matched to a gene: 3. CDR3 coding DNA: TGCGCCAGCAGTAAGGGACAGGCCTATGGCTACACCTTC. This sequence encodes CASSKGQAYGYTF.

The chain has TRBV19 and TRBJ2-2; TRBD1 matches at 9 bases. J lost 5 bases, V lost 6 bases, and 10 bases had no gene match. Germline V gene data show CDR1 as LNHDA and CDR2 as SQIVND (reference sequence). The length of the CDR3 is 16 residues. Written as DNA, the CDR3 is TGTGCCAGTAGATCTCCGGGACAGGGTCCAACCGGGGAGCTGTTTTTT. This translates into CASRSPGQGPTGELFF. The variable domain in full, completed from reference TRBV19 and TRBJ2-2, reads DGGITQSPKYLFRKEGQNVTLSCEQNLNHDAMYWYRQDPGQGLRLIYYSQIVNDFQKGDIAEGYSVSREKKESFPLTVTSAQKNPTAFYLCASRSPGQGPTGELFFGEGSRLTVL.

This clone was observed a single time. The chain uses TRBV9 and TRBJ2-3, with 11 positions matching TRBD2. This CDR3 is built from 18 residues. V lost 0 bases and J lost 0; bases outside the gene matches: 6. Germline V gives CDR1 SGDLS, CDR2 YYNGEE. The DNA for the CDR3 is TGTGCCAGCAGCGTAGCTGGGGGACTAGCGGTGAGCACAGATACGCAGTATTTT. Its protein product is CASSVAGGLAVSTDTQYF.

V is TRBV19 and J is TRBJ1-2; no clear D. Trimming left V 3 bases short and J 1 base short, with 12 bases between. The germline CDR1 and CDR2 sequences are LNHDA and SQIVND (reference sequence). The CDR3 length is 15 residues. This CDR3 is CASSITRQLNYGYTF. The CDR3 bases are TGTGCCAGTAGTATCACAAGGCAGCTTAACTATGGCTACACCTTC.

The chain employs TRBV5-1 and TRBJ1-4; 8 nucleotides match TRBD1. Trimming took 2 bases from V and 3 from J; bases not matched to a gene: 3. CDR3 length equals 15 residues. The V gene's germline CDR1 is SGHRS and CDR2 YFSETQ. CDR3 sequence (DNA): TGCGCCAGCAGCTTTCAGGGGGCGGCTAATGAAAAACTGTTTTTT. Its protein is CASSFQGAANEKLFF.

The V and J genes are TRBV9 and TRBJ1-5; 7 bases align to TRBD1. The trim removed 4 bases at V and 6 bases at J, leaving 7 bases unmatched. This CDR3 is 14 amino acids long. CDR1 is SGDLS, CDR2 YYNGEE, per germline. The chain's CDR3 is CASSPQGFGQPQHF. The CDR3 nucleotides are TGTGCCAGCAGCCCACAGGGGTTCGGTCAGCCCCAGCATTTT.

J is TRBJ2-6 and V is TRBV7-7; 10 nucleotides align to TRBD1. V lost 6 bases, J lost 1 base, and 9 bases stayed unmatched. The CDR3 is 18 amino acids. In germline, CDR1 is SSHAT, CDR2 FNYEAQ (reference sequence). The DNA for the CDR3 is TGTGCCAGCAGTTCCAGACAGGGGGCGCCTTCTGGGGCCAACGTCCTGACTTTC. Protein product: CASSSRQGAPSGANVLTF.

The gene calls are TRBV25-1 and TRBJ1-2, with D possibly matching TRBD1 (5 bases). The germline CDR1 and CDR2 sequences are MGHDK and SYGVNS. The CDR3 sequence is 14 residues long. V shed 4 bases and J shed 2 bases, with 11 bases lying between them. CDR3 coding DNA: TGTGCCAGCAGTGCACCGGGACGCAACTATGGCTACACCTTC. Amino acids: CASSAPGRNYGYTF.

The rearrangement uses TRBV11-1 and TRBJ2-5; D ambiguous. The germline V and J ends were trimmed by 2 bases and 0 bases, with 4 bases remaining between them. The CDR3 length is 13 residues. Germline assignment: CDR1 SGHAT and CDR2 FQDESV (reference sequence). As DNA, the CDR3 is TGTGCCAGCAGCTTAAGAGACCAAGAGACCCAGTACTTC. Protein product: CASSLRDQETQYF.

The genes are TRBV6-5 and TRBJ1-5; D may be TRBD1 (6 bases). The CDR3 runs to 15 residues. V was trimmed by 7 bases and J by 0 bases, leaving 13 bases between them. Germline CDR1 is MNHEY and CDR2 is SVGAGI. This CDR3 reads CASIDRPYSNQPQHF. DNA for the CDR3: TGTGCCAGCATTGACAGGCCATATAGCAATCAGCCCCAGCATTTT.

The V and J genes are TRBV25-1 and TRBJ1-6, with TRBD1 matching 10 bases. The junction had 7 bases not matched to a gene; V was cut back by 5 bases and J by 9 bases. This CDR3 region has 15 residues. Germline V CDR1 and CDR2: MGHDK, SYGVNS. This CDR3 reads CASSSRQGARSPLHF. CDR3 nucleotide sequence: TGTGCCAGCAGTTCCAGACAGGGGGCACGTTCACCCCTCCACTTT.

V is TRBV28 and J is TRBJ1-1; 10 bases agree with TRBD1. Germline V gene lookup returns CDR1 MDHEN and CDR2 SYDVKM. The CDR3 is made up of 15 amino acids. V shed 1 base and J 7 bases; nucleotides not matched to a gene: 6. In DNA, the CDR3 is TGTGCCAGCAGTTTATTGGGGACAGGGGAGGATGAAGCTTTCTTT. Translated: CASSLLGTGEDEAFF.

The J gene is TRBJ1-1, the V gene TRBV5-4; a weak D match, TRBD1 (6 bases). Trimming left V 4 bases short and J 0 bases short, with 16 bases between. There are 16 residues in the CDR3. Germline V CDR1 and CDR2: SGHNT, YYREEE (reference sequence). The CDR3 nucleotides are TGTGCCAGCAGCCATGGAGGGGGGTCCATGAACACTGAAGCTTTCTTT. It encodes CASSHGGGSMNTEAFF.

V and J are TRBV7-8 and TRBJ1-2; 7 nucleotides align to TRBD1. The CDR3 sequence is 15 residues long. Trimming took 4 bases from V and 7 from J; bases not matched to a gene: 12. The germline V gene has CDR1 SGHVS and CDR2 FQNEAQ. The CDR3 DNA follows: TGTGCCAGCAGCTCCTTAGACAGGGCGAATGGTGGCTACACCTTC. Translating gives CASSSLDRANGGYTF.

The genes are TRBV19 and TRBJ2-7; 7 bases are shared with TRBD1. Trimming took 4 bases from V and 2 from J; bases not matched to a gene: 5. The CDR3 is 14 amino acids. CDR1 and CDR2 (germline): LNHDA, SQIVND (reference sequence). This CDR3 reads CASSTPGQPYEQYF. The CDR3 bases are TGTGCCAGTAGTACCCCGGGACAGCCCTACGAGCAGTACTTC.

V is TRBV2 and J is TRBJ1-2; the match to TRBD1 covers 7 bases. Germline V gene data show CDR1 as SNHLY and CDR2 as FYNNEI. With V trimmed by 6 bases and J by 7 bases, 14 bases remained unmatched. The length of the CDR3 is 15 residues. CDR3 coding DNA: TGTGCCAGCAGCCTTTCGACAGGGAGGGCGAGTGGCTACACCTTC. Protein product: CASSLSTGRASGYTF. The variable domain in full, with the rest retrieved from reference TRBV2 and TRBJ1-2, is EPEVTQTPSHQVTQMGQEVILRCVPISNHLYFYWYRQILGQKVEFLVSFYNNEISEKSEIFDDQFSVERPDGSNFTLKIRSTKLEDSAMYFCASSLSTGRASGYTFGSGTRLTVV.

The rearrangement uses TRBV11-2 and TRBJ1-5, with D unclear. The CDR3 is made up of 13 amino acids. Trimming took 2 bases from V and 7 from J, leaving 9 bases between them. Germline CDR1 SGHAT, CDR2 FQNNGV. The CDR3 DNA is TGTGCCAGCAGCTTAAATCCCAGGCAGCCCCAGCATTTT. Its protein is CASSLNPRQPQHF. The variable domain in full, completed from reference TRBV11-2 and TRBJ1-5, reads EAGVAQSPRYKIIEKRQSVAFWCNPISGHATLYWYQQILGQGPKLLIQFQNNGVVDDSQLPKDRFSAERLKGVDSTLKIQPAKLEDSAVYLCASSLNPRQPQHFGDGTRLSIL.

The chain uses TRBV5-1 and TRBJ2-7, with TRBD1 matching 7 bases. The CDR3 is 15 residues long. The germline gives CDR1 SGHRS, CDR2 YFSETQ. The V and J ends lost 4 bases and 4 bases, in that order; junction bases with no gene match: 11. The CDR3 nucleotides are TGCGCCAGCAGCCCTAGATGGACAGGAGTGTACGAGCAGTACTTC. It encodes CASSPRWTGVYEQYF.

With respect to this clone: One end of the junction fails to match germline, which may point to a read error. The CDR3 DNA is TGTGCCAGCCGTGAAGCGGGGGGCACAGATACGCAGTATTTT. Residues: CASREAGGTDTQYF. The rearrangement uses TRBV6-1 and TRBJ2-3, with TRBD2 identical over 8 bases. This CDR3 has 14 residues. Looked up from germline, CDR1 is MNHNS and CDR2 is SASEGT.

The chain recombines TRBV11-3 with TRBJ2-5; D ambiguous. The germline V gene encodes CDR1 SGHNT and CDR2 YENEEA. The CDR3 length is 13 residues. V was trimmed by 2 bases and J by 5 bases, leaving 9 bases between them. CDR3 bases: TGTGCCAGCAGCTTACACAACGTGGAGACCCAGTACTTC. Protein: CASSLHNVETQYF.

The chain carries TRBV18 and TRBJ1-4; no definite D call. Germline lookup yields CDR1 KGHSH and CDR2 LQKENI. V dropped 3 bases and J dropped 5 bases, with 13 bases sitting between them. This CDR3 has 15 residues. CDR3: CASSPSPSANEKLFF. The CDR3 DNA reads TGTGCCAGCTCACCCTCGCCGTCAGCGAATGAAAAACTGTTTTTT. Based on the CDR3 plus reference TRBV18 and TRBJ1-4, the full variable domain is NAGVMQNPRHLVRRRGQEARLRCSPMKGHSHVYWYRQLPEEGLKFMVYLQKENIIDESGMPKERFSAEFPKEGPSILRIQQVVRGDSAAYFCASSPSPSANEKLFFGSGTQLSVL.

This chain links TRBV7-2 with TRBJ1-1, with a possible D match to TRBD1 (6 bases). The V end lost 4 bases, the J end lost 3 bases, and 9 bases lay between the germline ends. Germline values: CDR1 SGHTA, CDR2 FQGNSA. CDR3 length: 13 amino acids. In DNA form, the CDR3 reads TGTGCCAGCAGCTCAGGGGAGTACACTGAAGCTTTCTTT. Encoded protein: CASSSGEYTEAFF.

V and J are TRBV28 and TRBJ1-6; D is possibly TRBD1 (6 bases). V shed 7 bases and J shed 2 bases, with 15 bases lying between them. Germline CDR1 MDHEN, CDR2 SYDVKM. This CDR3 is 16 amino acids long. Written as DNA, the CDR3 is TGTGCCAGCACCCCGGGGGGGCGAACCTATAATTCACCCCTCCACTTT. Translated: CASTPGGRTYNSPLHF.

The chain recombines TRBV13 with TRBJ1-5; possible D gene TRBD1, 5 bases. The CDR3 totals 14 residues. V was pared by 8 bases and J by 1 base, with 12 bases between. Per germline, CDR1 PRHDT and CDR2 FYEKMQ (reference sequence). In DNA form, the CDR3 reads TGTGCCAGCCCTTGGGAGGGGAGCAATCAGCCCCAGCATTTT. It yields the protein CASPWEGSNQPQHF.

The gene calls are TRBV10-2 and TRBJ2-7; a weak D match, TRBD2 (6 bases). There are 13 residues in the CDR3. The germline gives CDR1 WSHSY, CDR2 SAAADI. V gave up 7 bases and J gave up 4 bases, with 14 bases separating them. In DNA, the CDR3 is TGCGCCAGCACCAACGGGAGCCCTTACGAGCAGTACTTC. Its translation is CASTNGSPYEQYF.

In this sample, this clone turned up once. The chain recombines TRBV25-1 with TRBJ1-2, with D unresolved. This CDR3 region has 15 residues. V was cut by 1 base and J by 0 bases, with 9 bases left in between. Germline V lookup: CDR1 MGHDK, CDR2 SYGVNS. As DNA, the CDR3 is TGTGCCAGCAGTGAATCCCCAGGAGCTAACTATGGCTACACCTTC. Its protein product is CASSESPGANYGYTF.

The chain recombines TRBV6-1 with TRBJ2-1; D unclear. V was clipped by 8 bases and J by 7 bases, with 15 bases between them. Germline CDR1 MNHNS, CDR2 SASEGT. The CDR3 runs to 13 residues. CDR3 loop: CASCNPPSNEQFF. The CDR3 DNA reads as TGTGCCAGCTGTAACCCCCCGTCGAATGAGCAGTTCTTC.